This T cell receptor (beta chain) appears in the sequencing data of a study of blood T cell repertoires in COVID-19. Across the whole study: Sources were T cells, B-cell-depleted T cells, or PBMCs; the material itself was cDNA or gDNA.

TCRdb's copy holds only in-frame clones and misses some; the assay was immunoSEQ multiplex PCR. The sample yields 200,000 to 300,000 clones, 91% seen once. Germline CDR1 reads SGHNT; CDR2 reads YYREEE (reference sequence). The CDR3 contains 16 residues. The V and J ends lost 3 bases and 2 bases, in that order; junction bases with no gene match: 7. While infection was still active, Seattle patients were enrolled and then followed longitudinally. This sequence originates from a person between 18 and 35 years old with COVID-19, enrolled during active disease. The rearrangement joins TRBV5-4 to TRBJ2-7; 11 bases line up with TRBD1. Sequencing was done on a sample of peripheral blood. CDR3: CASSSWTGGDPYEQYF. In DNA form, the CDR3 reads TGTGCCAGCAGCTCCTGGACAGGGGGCGACCCCTACGAGCAGTACTTC.